This TCR beta chain was sequenced during a study of technical replicates of blood from a handful of donors. TCRdb keeps only in-frame clones here, not all; method: immunoSEQ multiplex PCR. The sample consists of some 87,000 clones, about 96% of them appearing once. Sample: T cells isolated from PBMCs. This sequence originates from a human donor in good health.

CDR3 nucleotide sequence: TGTGCCAGCAACTACGACCGGGAAGAGACCCAGTACTTC. Translation gives CASNYDREETQYF. The chain joins TRBV5-4 to TRBJ2-5; D unclear. This CDR3 region has 13 residues. Germline-derived CDR1 and CDR2 are SGHNT and YYREEE (reference sequence). V lost 6 bases, J lost 3 bases, and 12 bases lay in between.